This T cell receptor beta chain was found in a study of cytomegalovirus exposure and HLA in healthy donors. The CDR3 is 16 residues long. CDR1 is SGHTA and CDR2 is FQGTGA in the germline V gene. V gave up 2 bases and J gave up 4 bases; unmatched junction bases: 6. 60 Vbeta and 13 Jbeta primers were used in PCR. Only in-frame clones appear in the TCRdb table, and some are missing; sequencing was by immunoSEQ multiplex PCR. Of approximately 80,000 clones listed, roughly 78% are singletons. J is TRBJ2-7 and V is TRBV7-3; 12 positions match TRBD2. The clonotype was recovered from a male donor in good health and CMV-seropositive. The specimen was PBMCs. This CDR3 reads CASSLAASGRGYEQYF. CDR3 nucleotide sequence: TGTGCCAGCAGCTTAGCGGCTAGCGGGAGGGGGTACGAGCAGTACTTC.